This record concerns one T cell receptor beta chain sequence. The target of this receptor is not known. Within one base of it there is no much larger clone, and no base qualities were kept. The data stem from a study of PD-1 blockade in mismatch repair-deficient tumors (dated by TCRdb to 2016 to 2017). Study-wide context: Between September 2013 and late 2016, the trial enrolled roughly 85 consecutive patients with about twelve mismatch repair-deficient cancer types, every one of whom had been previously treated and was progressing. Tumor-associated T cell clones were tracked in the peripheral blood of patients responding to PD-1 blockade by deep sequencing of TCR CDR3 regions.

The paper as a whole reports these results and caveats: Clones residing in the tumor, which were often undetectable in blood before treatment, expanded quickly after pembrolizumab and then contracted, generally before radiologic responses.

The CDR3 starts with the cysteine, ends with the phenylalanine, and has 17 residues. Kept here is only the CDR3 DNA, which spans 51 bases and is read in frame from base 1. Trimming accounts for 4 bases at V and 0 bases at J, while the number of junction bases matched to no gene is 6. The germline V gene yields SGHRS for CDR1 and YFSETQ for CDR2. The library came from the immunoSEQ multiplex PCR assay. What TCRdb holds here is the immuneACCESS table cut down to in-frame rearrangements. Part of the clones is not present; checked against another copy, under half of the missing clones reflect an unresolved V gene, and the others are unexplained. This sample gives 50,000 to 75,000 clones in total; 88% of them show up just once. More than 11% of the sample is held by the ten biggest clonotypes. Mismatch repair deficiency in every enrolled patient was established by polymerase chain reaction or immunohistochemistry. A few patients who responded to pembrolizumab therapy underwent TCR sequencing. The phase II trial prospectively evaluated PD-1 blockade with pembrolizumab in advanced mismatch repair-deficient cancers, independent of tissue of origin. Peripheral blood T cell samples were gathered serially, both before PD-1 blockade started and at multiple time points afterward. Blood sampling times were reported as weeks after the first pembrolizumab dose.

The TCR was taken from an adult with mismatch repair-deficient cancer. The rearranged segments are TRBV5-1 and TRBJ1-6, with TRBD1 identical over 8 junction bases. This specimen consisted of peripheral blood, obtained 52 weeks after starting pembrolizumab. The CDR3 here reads CASSLNDRGSYNSPLHF. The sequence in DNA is TGCGCCAGCAGCCTAAATGACAGGGGCTCCTATAATTCACCCCTCCACTTT.